The 24 T cell receptor beta chains in this list originate from one sample, sequenced in a study of OX40 agonist ivuxolimab in advanced cancers. TCRdb's table, derived via immunoSEQ multiplex PCR, lists solely in-frame clones and lacks some. Of tens of thousands of clones listed, just under 90% are singletons. This material consisted of CD4+ or CD8+ T cells sorted from blood, taken in a trial of the OX40 agonist ivuxolimab. The receptors stem from an adult with an advanced solid tumor such as melanoma, head and neck, liver or kidney cancer.

The V and J genes are TRBV6-5 and TRBJ1-5, with 10 bases lining up with TRBD1. From germline, CDR1 is MNHEY and CDR2 SVGAGI. This CDR3 is 15 amino acids long. Trimming at V came to 5 bases and at J to 5 bases, leaving 6 bases not matched to a gene. CDR3 region: CASSPETGGYQPQHF. Here the CDR3 DNA reads TGTGCCAGCAGTCCCGAGACAGGGGGCTATCAGCCCCAGCATTTT.

The genes are TRBV2 and TRBJ2-3; D remains unclear. In germline, CDR1 is SNHLY, CDR2 FYNNEI. CDR3 length: 14 amino acids. Trimming removed 6 bases from V and 2 bases from J, with 12 bases in between. CDR3 nucleotide sequence: TGTGCCAGCAGGATCGGGCAGACCACAGATACGCAGTATTTT. Amino acids: CASRIGQTTDTQYF.

CDR3: CASSQSLAGGSNEQFF. CDR3 nucleotides: TGTGCCAGCAGTCAATCCCTAGCGGGAGGATCCAATGAGCAGTTCTTC. The V gene is TRBV2, the J gene TRBJ2-1; 11 nucleotides align to TRBD2. The CDR3 length is 16 residues. Germline CDR1 and CDR2: SNHLY and FYNNEI. Germline trimming cut 5 bases from V and 6 bases from J; bases unmatched to any gene: 9.

V usage is TRBV7-3 and J usage is TRBJ1-2; 7 bases are a match to TRBD1. The V segment lost 5 bases and the J segment 6 bases; nucleotides outside the gene matches: 6. In germline, CDR1 is SGHTA, CDR2 FQGTGA. The CDR3 runs to 13 residues. Here the CDR3 reads CASSTGAGDGYTF. CDR3 DNA sequence: TGTGCCAGCAGCACAGGGGCAGGGGATGGCTACACCTTC.

The chain joins TRBV7-2 to TRBJ1-1; a weak D match, TRBD1 (5 bases). V was cut by 1 base and J by 5 bases, with 8 bases left in between. Germline CDR1 is SGHTA and CDR2 is FQGNSA. The CDR3 consists of 13 residues. The CDR3: CASSLGAGTEAFF. For the CDR3, the DNA is TGTGCCAGCAGCTTAGGAGCAGGGACTGAAGCTTTCTTT.

V gene TRBV18 combines with J gene TRBJ1-4; a possible D gene is TRBD1 (5 bases). The CDR3 extends over 15 amino acids. V was shortened by 3 bases and J by 4 bases, with 12 bases between the two germline ends. In germline, CDR1 is KGHSH, CDR2 LQKENI. CDR3 region: CASSPGTDGNEKLFF. CDR3 bases: TGTGCCAGCTCACCTGGGACGGATGGTAATGAAAAACTGTTTTTT.

V and J are TRBV5-1 and TRBJ2-7, with 9 bases lining up with TRBD2. The junction had 7 bases not matched to a gene; V was cut back by 0 bases and J by 3 bases. The CDR3 runs to 16 residues. CDR1 SGHRS and CDR2 YFSETQ come from the germline V gene. The CDR3 DNA follows: TGCGCCAGCAGCTTGGCCGGGGCGGGAGGGTTCTACGAGCAGTACTTC. Encoded protein: CASSLAGAGGFYEQYF.

The chain recombines TRBV7-9 with TRBJ2-3; 9 bases line up with TRBD2. V dropped 4 bases and J dropped 3; count of bases not matched to a gene: 11. The CDR3 consists of 17 residues. Germline CDR1 and CDR2: SEHNR and FQNEAQ (reference sequence). The CDR3 DNA sequence: TGTGCCAGCAGCTCCGGGCTAGCGGGAAAGGGGACAGATACGCAGTATTTT. Its translation: CASSSGLAGKGTDTQYF.

This chain links TRBV7-8 with TRBJ1-6; D might be TRBD1 (5 bases). V was trimmed by 4 bases and J by 6 bases, leaving 10 bases between them. The germline gives CDR1 SGHVS, CDR2 FQNEAQ. CDR3 length: 14 residues. CDR3 nucleotides: TGTGCCAGCAGCTCATTGACAGCTAATTCACCCCTCCACTTT. Its translation: CASSSLTANSPLHF.

V is TRBV5-4 and J is TRBJ1-1, with D tentatively TRBD1 (6 bases). CDR3 size: 15 residues. Germline lookup yields CDR1 SGHNT and CDR2 YYREEE (reference sequence). The V end was cut by 4 bases, the J end by 4 bases, with 17 bases between. The CDR3 nucleotides are TGTGCCAGCAGCCCACGTTTGGGGGCCGGCACTGAAGCTTTCTTT. As protein: CASSPRLGAGTEAFF.

The chain couples TRBV19 to TRBJ2-1, with D tentatively TRBD1 or TRBD2 (5 bases each). The CDR3 is made up of 14 amino acids. The ends were cut back, 2 bases at V and 6 bases at J, with 11 bases in the middle. Germline lookup yields CDR1 LNHDA and CDR2 SQIVND (reference sequence). The CDR3 is CASSITSRGNEQFF. The CDR3 nucleotides are TGTGCCAGTAGTATAACGTCGAGGGGCAATGAGCAGTTCTTC. Drawing the rest from reference TRBV19 and TRBJ2-1, the complete variable domain is DGGITQSPKYLFRKEGQNVTLSCEQNLNHDAMYWYRQDPGQGLRLIYYSQIVNDFQKGDIAEGYSVSREKKESFPLTVTSAQKNPTAFYLCASSITSRGNEQFFGPGTRLTVL.

DNA of the CDR3: TGTGCCAGCAGCAGGCGACAGATGAACACTGAAGCTTTCTTT. Protein product: CASSRRQMNTEAFF. V usage is TRBV9 and J usage is TRBJ1-1, with a possible D match to TRBD1 (5 bases). V lost 4 bases, J lost 0 bases, and 10 bases lay in between. Germline assignment: CDR1 SGDLS and CDR2 YYNGEE. The CDR3 totals 14 residues. The complete variable domain, with remaining parts taken from reference TRBV9 and TRBJ1-1, reads DSGVTQTPKHLITATGQRVTLRCSPRSGDLSVYWYQQSLDQGLQFLIQYYNGEERAKGNILERFSAQQFPDLHSELNLSSLELGDSALYFCASSRRQMNTEAFFGQGTRLTVV.

CDR3 amino acids: CASSARNTEAFF. The CDR3 region has the DNA TGTGCCAGTTCAGCACGGAACACTGAAGCTTTCTTT. The chain recombines TRBV19 with TRBJ1-1; D gene unclear. The CDR3 sequence is 12 residues long. V lost 8 bases, J lost 1 base, and 8 bases lay in between. Germline values: CDR1 LNHDA, CDR2 SQIVND (reference sequence).

V is TRBV18 and J is TRBJ2-5; 8 bases are a match to TRBD1. Germline V gene data show CDR1 as KGHSH and CDR2 as LQKENI. The ends lost 1 base at V and 2 bases at J; junction bases unmatched: 12. The CDR3 is 18 residues long. Written as DNA, the CDR3 is TGTGCCAGCTCACCACGACCCCGAGACAGGGGAATACAAGAGACCCAGTACTTC. Amino acid sequence: CASSPRPRDRGIQETQYF.

The V and J genes are TRBV27 and TRBJ1-2, with 7 bases fitting TRBD1. The CDR3 covers 15 residues. Germline values: CDR1 MNHEY, CDR2 SMNVEV (reference sequence). The J segment lost 2 bases and the V segment lost 8 bases, leaving 11 bases of the junction unmatched. The CDR3 reads CASADPGRGNYGYTF. The CDR3 DNA reads as TGTGCCAGCGCTGATCCGGGCAGGGGGAACTATGGCTACACCTTC.

V and J are TRBV18 and TRBJ2-1; 7 nucleotides agree with TRBD2. This CDR3 has 15 amino acids. Germline V gene sequence: CDR1 KGHSH, CDR2 LQKENI. V trimming: 6 bases; J trimming: 11 bases; junction bases outside the gene matches: 16. The CDR3 sequence: CASSPSAGSSIQQFF. The CDR3 DNA is TGTGCCAGCTCGCCCTCAGCGGGATCGTCTATTCAGCAGTTCTTC.

V and J are TRBV10-2 and TRBJ2-7; perhaps TRBD2 as D (5 bases). Trimming removed 0 bases at V and 0 bases at J, with 9 bases between. Germline CDR1 WSHSY, CDR2 SAAADI. This CDR3 has 15 residues. The CDR3 DNA sequence: TGCGCCAGCAGTGAGTCGTCCGGGATCTCCTACGAGCAGTACTTC. Protein sequence: CASSESSGISYEQYF.

This chain uses TRBV6-5 with TRBJ1-1; the D gene is possibly TRBD1 (6 bases). The CDR3 is 14 residues long. V lost 5 bases, J lost 5 bases, and 15 bases lay in between. Germline CDR1 and CDR2: MNHEY and SVGAGI. CDR3 in amino acids: CASSRGGRGTEAFF. The CDR3 DNA reads TGTGCCAGCAGTCGTGGGGGGCGCGGTACTGAAGCTTTCTTT.

This clone is a singleton in its sample. The chain links TRBV11-3 to TRBJ2-2; possible D gene TRBD1, 6 bases. Germline V CDR1 and CDR2: SGHNT, YENEEA. The CDR3 has 14 amino acids. V lost 5 bases, J lost 7 bases, and 14 bases lay in between. The CDR3 region is CASSPGQRDGELFF. DNA of the CDR3: TGTGCCAGCAGCCCAGGACAGAGAGACGGGGAGCTGTTTTTT. The full variable domain, with the rest looked up from reference TRBV11-3 and TRBJ2-2, is EAGVVQSPRYKIIEKKQPVAFWCNPISGHNTLYWYLQNLGQGPELLIRYENEEAVDDSQLPKDRFSAERLKGVDSTLKIQPAELGDSAVYLCASSPGQRDGELFFGEGSRLTVL.

The chain couples TRBV28 to TRBJ1-1, with 7 nucleotides matching TRBD1. The CDR3 has 14 residues. Looked up from germline, CDR1 is MDHEN and CDR2 is SYDVKM. With 7 bases clipped from V and 0 bases from J, the junction kept 5 bases outside the gene matches. The CDR3 is CASNQGDMNTEAFF. The CDR3 DNA sequence: TGTGCCAGCAATCAGGGGGACATGAACACTGAAGCTTTCTTT.

The chain links TRBV5-8 to TRBJ2-7, with D uncertain. CDR3 length equals 13 residues. Germline assignment: CDR1 SGHTS and CDR2 YDEGEE. V dropped 5 bases and J dropped 3 bases, with 12 bases sitting between them. In DNA form, the CDR3 reads TGTGCCAGCAGTTGGACCGGACGCTACGAGCAGTACTTC. Protein sequence: CASSWTGRYEQYF.

The chain links TRBV7-8 to TRBJ2-7; TRBD1 matches 7 bases. CDR3 length: 15 residues. The germline V gene has CDR1 SGHVS and CDR2 FQNEAQ. Trimming cost V 4 bases and J 1 base; bases outside gene matches: 7. CDR3 loop: CASSSRQGNSYEQYF. Written as DNA, the CDR3 is TGTGCCAGCAGCTCAAGACAGGGAAATTCCTACGAGCAGTACTTC.

The chain uses TRBV6-5 and TRBJ2-3; D gene uncertain. Trimming left V 5 bases short and J 0 bases short, with 12 bases between. Germline loops: CDR1 MNHEY, CDR2 SVGAGI. This CDR3 has 15 amino acids. CDR3: CASSVLVASTDTQYF. CDR3 in DNA: TGTGCCAGCAGTGTTTTAGTGGCCAGCACAGATACGCAGTATTTT.

This clone showed up just once. This CDR3 is CASLDDRAHTSYTF. The CDR3, as DNA: TGTGCCAGCTTAGATGACAGGGCCCACACCAGCTACACCTTC. The chain joins TRBV7-2 to TRBJ1-2; 7 positions agree with TRBD1. CDR3 length: 14 residues. Losses at the gene ends were 8 bases for V and 9 bases for J; bases not matched to a gene: 15. Germline lookup yields CDR1 SGHTA and CDR2 FQGNSA. The full variable domain, in which reference TRBV7-2 and TRBJ1-2 provide the parts outside the CDR3, is GAGVSQSPSNKVTEKGKDVELRCDPISGHTALYWYRQSLGQGLEFLIYFQGNSAPDKSGLPSDRFSAERTGGSVSTLTIQRTQQEDSAVYLCASLDDRAHTSYTFGSGTRLTVV.